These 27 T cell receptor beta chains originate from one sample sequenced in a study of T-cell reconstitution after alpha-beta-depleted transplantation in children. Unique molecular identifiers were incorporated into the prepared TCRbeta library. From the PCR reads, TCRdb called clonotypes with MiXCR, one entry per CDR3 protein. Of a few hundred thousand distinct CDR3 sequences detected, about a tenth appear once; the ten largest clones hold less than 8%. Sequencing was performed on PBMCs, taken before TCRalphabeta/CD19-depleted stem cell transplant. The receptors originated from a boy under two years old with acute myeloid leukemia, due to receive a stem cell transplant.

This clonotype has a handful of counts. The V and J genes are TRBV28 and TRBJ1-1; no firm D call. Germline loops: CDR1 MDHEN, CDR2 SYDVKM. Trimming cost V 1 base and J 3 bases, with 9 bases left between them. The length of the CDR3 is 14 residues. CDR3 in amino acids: CASSLYQVDTEAFF. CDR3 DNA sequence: TGTGCCAGCAGTTTATACCAGGTAGACACTGAAGCTTTCTTT.

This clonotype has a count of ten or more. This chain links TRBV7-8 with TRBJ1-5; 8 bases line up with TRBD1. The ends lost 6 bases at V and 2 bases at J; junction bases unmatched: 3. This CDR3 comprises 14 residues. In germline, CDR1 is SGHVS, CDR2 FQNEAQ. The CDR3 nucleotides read TGTGCCAGCAGGCCGGGACAGGGCAATCAGCCCCAGCATTTT. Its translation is CASRPGQGNQPQHF. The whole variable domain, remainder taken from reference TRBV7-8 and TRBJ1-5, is GAGVSQSPRYKVAKRGQDVALRCDPISGHVSLFWYQQALGQGPEFLTYFQNEAQLDKSGLPSDRFFAERPEGSVSTLKIQRTQQEDSAVYLCASRPGQGNQPQHFGDGTRLSIL.

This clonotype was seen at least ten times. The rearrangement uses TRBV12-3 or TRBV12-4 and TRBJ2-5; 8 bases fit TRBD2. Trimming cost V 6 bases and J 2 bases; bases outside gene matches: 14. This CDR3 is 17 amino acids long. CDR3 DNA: TGTGCCAGCAGCGGAGGCCAGCGGGGGCCAGGGCAAGAGACCCAGTACTTC. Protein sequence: CASSGGQRGPGQETQYF.

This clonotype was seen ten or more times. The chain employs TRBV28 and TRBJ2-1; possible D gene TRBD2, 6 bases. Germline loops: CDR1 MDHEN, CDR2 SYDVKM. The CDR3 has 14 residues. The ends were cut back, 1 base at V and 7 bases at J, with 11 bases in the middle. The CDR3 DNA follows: TGTGCCAGCAGTTTATCAGGCGGGAATAATGAGCAGTTCTTC. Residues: CASSLSGGNNEQFF.

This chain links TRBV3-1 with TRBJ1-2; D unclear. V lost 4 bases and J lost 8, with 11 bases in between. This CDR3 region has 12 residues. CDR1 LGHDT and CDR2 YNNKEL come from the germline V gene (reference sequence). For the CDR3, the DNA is TGTGCCAGCAGCCCTGGGCCGCTCGGCTACACCTTC. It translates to CASSPGPLGYTF.

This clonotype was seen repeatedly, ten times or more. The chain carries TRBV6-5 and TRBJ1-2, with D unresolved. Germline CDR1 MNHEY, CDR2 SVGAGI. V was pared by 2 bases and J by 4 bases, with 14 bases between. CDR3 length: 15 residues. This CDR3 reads CASSYHPQGPYGYTF. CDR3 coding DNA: TGTGCCAGCAGTTACCACCCTCAAGGACCCTATGGCTACACCTTC.

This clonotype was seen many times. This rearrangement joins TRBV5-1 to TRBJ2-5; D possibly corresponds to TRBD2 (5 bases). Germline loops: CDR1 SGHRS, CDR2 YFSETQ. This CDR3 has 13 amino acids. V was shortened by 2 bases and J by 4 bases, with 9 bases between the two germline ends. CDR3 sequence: CASSFEGRETQYF. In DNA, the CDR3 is TGCGCCAGCAGCTTCGAGGGTCGAGAGACCCAGTACTTC.

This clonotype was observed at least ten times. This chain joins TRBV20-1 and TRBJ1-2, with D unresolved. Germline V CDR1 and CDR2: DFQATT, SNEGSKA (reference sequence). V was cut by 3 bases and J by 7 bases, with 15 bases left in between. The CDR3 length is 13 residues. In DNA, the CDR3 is TGCAGTGCTAGTAGTAGGAGCAGTAGTGGCTACACCTTC. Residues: CSASSRSSSGYTF.

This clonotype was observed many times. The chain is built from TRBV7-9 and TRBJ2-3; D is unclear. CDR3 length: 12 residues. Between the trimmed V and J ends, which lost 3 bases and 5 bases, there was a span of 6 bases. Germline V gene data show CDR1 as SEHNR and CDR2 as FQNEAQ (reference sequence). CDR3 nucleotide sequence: TGTGCCAGCAGCTTCTATATAGATACGCAGTATTTT. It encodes CASSFYIDTQYF.

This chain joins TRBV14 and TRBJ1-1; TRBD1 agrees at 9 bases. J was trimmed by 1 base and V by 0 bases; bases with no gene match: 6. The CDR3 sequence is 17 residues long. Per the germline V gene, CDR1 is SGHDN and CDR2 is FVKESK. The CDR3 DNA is TGTGCCAGCAGCCAAGATATGGGACAGGGAGAGAACACTGAAGCTTTCTTT. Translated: CASSQDMGQGENTEAFF.

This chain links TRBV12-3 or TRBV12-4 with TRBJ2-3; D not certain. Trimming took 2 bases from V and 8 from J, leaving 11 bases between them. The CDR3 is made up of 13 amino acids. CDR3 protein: CASSLTPPGTQYF. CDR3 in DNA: TGTGCCAGCAGTTTAACTCCACCGGGTACGCAGTATTTT.

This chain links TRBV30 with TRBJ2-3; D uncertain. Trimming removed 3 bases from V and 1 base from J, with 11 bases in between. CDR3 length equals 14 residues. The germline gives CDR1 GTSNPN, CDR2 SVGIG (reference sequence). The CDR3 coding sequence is TGTGCCTGGAGCCCGGGTCAGGGCACAGATACGCAGTATTTT. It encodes CAWSPGQGTDTQYF.

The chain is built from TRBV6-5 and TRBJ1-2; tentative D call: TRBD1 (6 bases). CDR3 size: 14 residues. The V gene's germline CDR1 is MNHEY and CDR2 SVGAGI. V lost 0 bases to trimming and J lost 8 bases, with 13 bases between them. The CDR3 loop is CASSYSSGGGGYTF. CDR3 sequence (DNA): TGTGCCAGCAGTTACTCCTCAGGTGGGGGCGGCTACACCTTC.

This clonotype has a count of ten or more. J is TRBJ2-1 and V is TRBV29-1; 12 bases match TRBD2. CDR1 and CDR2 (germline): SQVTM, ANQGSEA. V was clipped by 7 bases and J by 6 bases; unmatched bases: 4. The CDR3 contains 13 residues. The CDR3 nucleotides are TGCAGCGCATCACTAGCGGGGGGCAATGAGCAGTTCTTC. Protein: CSASLAGGNEQFF.

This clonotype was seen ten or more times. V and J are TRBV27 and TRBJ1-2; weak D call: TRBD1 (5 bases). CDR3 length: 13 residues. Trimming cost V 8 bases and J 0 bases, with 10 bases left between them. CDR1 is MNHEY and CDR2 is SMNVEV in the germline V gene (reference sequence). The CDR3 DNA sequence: TGTGCCAGCGCTTCGACAGCTAACTATGGCTACACCTTC. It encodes CASASTANYGYTF.

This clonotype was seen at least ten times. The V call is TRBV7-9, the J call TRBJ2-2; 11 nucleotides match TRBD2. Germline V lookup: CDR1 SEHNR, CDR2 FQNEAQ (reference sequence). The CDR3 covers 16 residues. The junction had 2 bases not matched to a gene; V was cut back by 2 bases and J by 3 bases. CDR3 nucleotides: TGTGCCAGCAGCTTACCGGGACTAGCGGACACCGGGGAGCTGTTTTTT. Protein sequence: CASSLPGLADTGELFF.

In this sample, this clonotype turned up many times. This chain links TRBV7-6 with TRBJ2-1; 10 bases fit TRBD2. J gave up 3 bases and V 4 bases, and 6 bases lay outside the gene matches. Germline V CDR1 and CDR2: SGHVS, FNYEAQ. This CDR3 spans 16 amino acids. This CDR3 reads CASSSSGSPDYNEQFF. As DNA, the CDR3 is TGTGCCAGCAGCTCTAGCGGGAGTCCGGACTACAATGAGCAGTTCTTC.

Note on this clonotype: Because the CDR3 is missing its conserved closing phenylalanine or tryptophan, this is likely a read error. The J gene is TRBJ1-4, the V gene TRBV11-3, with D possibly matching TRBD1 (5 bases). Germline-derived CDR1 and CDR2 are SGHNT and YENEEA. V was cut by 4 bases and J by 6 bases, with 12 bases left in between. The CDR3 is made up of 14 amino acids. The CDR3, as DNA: TGTGCCAGCAGCTCCCCCGGGACGGATGAAAAACTGTTTTGT. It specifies CASSSPGTDEKLFC.

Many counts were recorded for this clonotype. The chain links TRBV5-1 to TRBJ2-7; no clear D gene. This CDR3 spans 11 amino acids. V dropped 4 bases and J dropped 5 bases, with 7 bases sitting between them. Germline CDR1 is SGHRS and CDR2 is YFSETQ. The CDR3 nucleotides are TGCGCCAGCAGCACGGATGACGAGCAGTACTTC. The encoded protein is CASSTDDEQYF. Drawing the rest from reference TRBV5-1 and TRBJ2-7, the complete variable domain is KAGVTQTPRYLIKTRGQQVTLSCSPISGHRSVSWYQQTPGQGLQFLFEYFSETQRNKGNFPGRFSGRQFSNSRSEMNVSTLELGDSALYLCASSTDDEQYFGPGTRLTVT.

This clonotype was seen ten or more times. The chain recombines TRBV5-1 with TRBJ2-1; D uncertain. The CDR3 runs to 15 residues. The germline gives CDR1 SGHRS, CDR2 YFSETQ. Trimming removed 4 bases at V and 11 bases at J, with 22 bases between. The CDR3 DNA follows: TGCGCCAGCAGCCTCGTTGGTGACTTGAGGATGAAGCAGTTCTTC. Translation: CASSLVGDLRMKQFF.

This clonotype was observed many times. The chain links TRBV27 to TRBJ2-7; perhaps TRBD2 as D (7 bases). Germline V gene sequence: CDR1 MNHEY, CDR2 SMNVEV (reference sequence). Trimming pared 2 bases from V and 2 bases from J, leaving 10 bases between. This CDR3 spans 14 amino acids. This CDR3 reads CASSLRGGPYEQYF. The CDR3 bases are TGTGCCAGCAGTTTAAGGGGGGGGCCCTACGAGCAGTACTTC.

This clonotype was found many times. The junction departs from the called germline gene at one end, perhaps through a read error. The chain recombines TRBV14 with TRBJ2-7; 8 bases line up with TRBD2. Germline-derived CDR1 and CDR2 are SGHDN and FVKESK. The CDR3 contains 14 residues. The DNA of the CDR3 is TGTGCCAGCAGCCAAGATCGTATTAGCGGGGCCCACAACTTC. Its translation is CASSQDRISGAHNF.

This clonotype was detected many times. CDR3 DNA sequence: TGTGCCAGCGGTTCCGGGACAACACATCAGCCCCAGCATTTT. It specifies CASGSGTTHQPQHF. The chain joins TRBV6-2 or TRBV6-3 to TRBJ1-5; D is perhaps TRBD1 (6 bases). Trimming took off 8 bases at V and 5 bases at J, with 16 bases between the two ends. CDR1 is MNHEY, CDR2 SVGEGT, per germline. The CDR3 runs to 14 residues.

CDR3 residues: CASSLQGVSGRAPDTQYF. CDR3 nucleotide sequence: TGTGCCAGCAGTCTCCAAGGGGTTAGCGGAAGGGCCCCAGATACGCAGTATTTT. The chain has TRBV27 and TRBJ2-3; D might be TRBD2 (6 bases). The CDR3 has 18 residues. With 5 bases removed from V and 4 bases from J, the gap between germline ends came to 25 bases. Germline V lookup: CDR1 MNHEY, CDR2 SMNVEV (reference sequence).

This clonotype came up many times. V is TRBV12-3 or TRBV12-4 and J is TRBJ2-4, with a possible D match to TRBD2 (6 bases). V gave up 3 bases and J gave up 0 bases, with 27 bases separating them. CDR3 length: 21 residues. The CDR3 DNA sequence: TGTGCCAGCAGTTTCTACTCTCTAGCTGGGACTTTTGGGGTAGCCAAAAACATTCAGTACTTC. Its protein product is CASSFYSLAGTFGVAKNIQYF.

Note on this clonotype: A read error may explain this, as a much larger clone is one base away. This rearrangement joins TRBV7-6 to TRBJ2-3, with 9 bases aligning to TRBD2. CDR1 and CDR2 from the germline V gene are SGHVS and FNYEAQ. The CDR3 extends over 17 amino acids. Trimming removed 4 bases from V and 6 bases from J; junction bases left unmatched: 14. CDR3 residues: CASSSKTGGGDRDTQYF. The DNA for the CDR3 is TGTGCCAGCAGCTCAAAGACTGGCGGGGGGGATCGGGATACGCAGTATTTT.

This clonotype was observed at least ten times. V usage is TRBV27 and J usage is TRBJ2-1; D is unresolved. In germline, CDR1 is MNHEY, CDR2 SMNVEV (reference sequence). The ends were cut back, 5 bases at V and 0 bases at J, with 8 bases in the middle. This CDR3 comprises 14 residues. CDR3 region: CASSPQGSYNEQFF. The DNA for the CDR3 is TGTGCCAGCAGTCCCCAAGGCTCCTACAATGAGCAGTTCTTC.